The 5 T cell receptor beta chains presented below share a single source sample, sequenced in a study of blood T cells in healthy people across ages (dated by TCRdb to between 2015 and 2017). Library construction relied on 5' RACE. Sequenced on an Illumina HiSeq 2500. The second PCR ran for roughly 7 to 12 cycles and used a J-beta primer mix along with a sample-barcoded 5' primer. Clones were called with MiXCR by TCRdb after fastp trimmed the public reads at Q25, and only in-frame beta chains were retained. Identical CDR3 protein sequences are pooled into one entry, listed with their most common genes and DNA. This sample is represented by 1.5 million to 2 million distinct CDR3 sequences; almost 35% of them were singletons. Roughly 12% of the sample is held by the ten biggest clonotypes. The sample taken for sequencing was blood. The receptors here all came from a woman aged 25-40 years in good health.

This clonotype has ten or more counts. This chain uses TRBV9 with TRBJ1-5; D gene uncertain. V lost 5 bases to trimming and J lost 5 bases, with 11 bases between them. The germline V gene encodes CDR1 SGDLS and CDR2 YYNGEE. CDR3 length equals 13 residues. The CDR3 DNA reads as TGTGCCAGCAGTACAGAAATGTATCAGCCCCAGCATTTT. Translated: CASSTEMYQPQHF. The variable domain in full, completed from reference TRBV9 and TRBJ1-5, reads DSGVTQTPKHLITATGQRVTLRCSPRSGDLSVYWYQQSLDQGLQFLIQYYNGEERAKGNILERFSAQQFPDLHSELNLSSLELGDSALYFCASSTEMYQPQHFGDGTRLSIL.

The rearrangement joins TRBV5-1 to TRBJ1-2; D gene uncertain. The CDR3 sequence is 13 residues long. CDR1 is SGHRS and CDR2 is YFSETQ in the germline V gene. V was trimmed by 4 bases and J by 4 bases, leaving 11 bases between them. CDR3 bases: TGCGCCAGCAGCCCTGGGGAGCTCTATGGCTACACCTTC. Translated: CASSPGELYGYTF. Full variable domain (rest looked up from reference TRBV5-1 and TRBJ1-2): KAGVTQTPRYLIKTRGQQVTLSCSPISGHRSVSWYQQTPGQGLQFLFEYFSETQRNKGNFPGRFSGRQFSNSRSEMNVSTLELGDSALYLCASSPGELYGYTFGSGTRLTVV.

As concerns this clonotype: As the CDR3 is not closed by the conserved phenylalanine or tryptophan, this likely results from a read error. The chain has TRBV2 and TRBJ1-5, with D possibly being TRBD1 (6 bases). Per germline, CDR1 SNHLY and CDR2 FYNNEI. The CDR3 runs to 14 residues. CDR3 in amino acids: CASSIWTGNQPQHV. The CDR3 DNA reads TGTGCTAGCAGTATTTGGACAGGCAATCAGCCCCAGCATGTT.

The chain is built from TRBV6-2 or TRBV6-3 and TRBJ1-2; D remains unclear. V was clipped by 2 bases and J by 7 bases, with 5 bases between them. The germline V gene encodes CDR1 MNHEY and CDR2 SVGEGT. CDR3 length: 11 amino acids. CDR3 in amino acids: CASSYESGYTF. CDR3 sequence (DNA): TGTGCCAGCAGTTACGAAAGTGGCTACACCTTC.

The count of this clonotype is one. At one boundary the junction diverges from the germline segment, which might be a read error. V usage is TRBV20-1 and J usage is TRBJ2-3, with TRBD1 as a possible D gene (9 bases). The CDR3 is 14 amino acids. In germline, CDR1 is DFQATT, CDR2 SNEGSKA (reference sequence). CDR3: CSALGQGTRDTQYF. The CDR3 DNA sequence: TGCAGTGCTCTAGGACAGGGGACTAGAGATACGCAATATTTT.